This T cell receptor beta chain was sequenced for a study of control samples from healthy donors and cancer patients. Per the germline V gene, CDR1 is MGHRA and CDR2 is YSYEKL. The CDR3 length is 20 residues. Trimming at V came to 4 bases and at J to 6 bases, leaving 23 bases not matched to a gene. The assay was immunoSEQ multiplex PCR, and TCRdb's table has in-frame clones only and misses some. The repertoire includes under 65,000 clones, less than 95% of them detected once, and around 1% sits in the top ten. Sequenced input: PBMCs. The J gene is TRBJ2-7, the V gene TRBV4-1; TRBD2 matches 11 bases. The clonotype comes from a man in his thirties or forties with colorectal cancer. DNA of the CDR3: TGCGCCAGCAGCCCTCTAACTGCGAAGACTAGCGGGGAAGTCTTTTTCGAGCAGTACTTC. Amino acid sequence: CASSPLTAKTSGEVFFEQYF.